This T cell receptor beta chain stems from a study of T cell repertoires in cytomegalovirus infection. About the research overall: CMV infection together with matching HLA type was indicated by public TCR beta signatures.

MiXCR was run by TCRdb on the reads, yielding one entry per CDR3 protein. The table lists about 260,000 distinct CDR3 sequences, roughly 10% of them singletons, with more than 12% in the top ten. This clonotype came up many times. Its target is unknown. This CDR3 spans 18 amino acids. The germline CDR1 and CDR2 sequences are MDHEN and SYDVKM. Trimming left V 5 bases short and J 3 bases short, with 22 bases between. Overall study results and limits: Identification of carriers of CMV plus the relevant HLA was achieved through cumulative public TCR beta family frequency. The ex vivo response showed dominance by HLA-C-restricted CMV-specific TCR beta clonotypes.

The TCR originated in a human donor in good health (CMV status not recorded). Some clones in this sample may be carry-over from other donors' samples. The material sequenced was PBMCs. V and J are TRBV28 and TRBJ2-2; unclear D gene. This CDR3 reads CASSPMSRNYRDTGELFF. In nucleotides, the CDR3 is TGTGCCAGCAGTCCCATGAGTCGGAACTACCGCGACACCGGGGAGCTGTTTTTT. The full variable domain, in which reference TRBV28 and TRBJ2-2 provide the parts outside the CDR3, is DVKVTQSSRYLVKRTGEKVFLECVQDMDHENMFWYRQDPGLGLRLIYFSYDVKMKEKGDIPEGYSVSREKKERFSLILESASTNQTSMYLCASSPMSRNYRDTGELFFGEGSRLTVL.